The table lists the clone carrying this TCR beta chain with a count of one. Residents of about two dozen US areas, aged roughly 18 to 89 years, made up the participants. This specimen belongs to a study of blood T cell repertoires in COVID-19. Background on the study: Acute-phase and convalescent COVID-19 samples originated in the United States, Italy and Spain.

TCRdb's copy holds only in-frame clones and misses some; the assay was immunoSEQ multiplex PCR. The data contain more than 250,000 clones, roughly 85% of them singletons. Specimen: PBMCs or T cells enriched from blood (not recorded which). This TCR derives from a man aged 30-40 years who had recovered from COVID-19.

This CDR3 reads CSVWRETQYF. CDR3 nucleotide sequence: TGCAGTGTTTGGCGGGAGACCCAGTACTTC. The chain links TRBV20-1 to TRBJ2-5; unclear D gene. The CDR3 extends over 10 amino acids. Germline CDR1 and CDR2: DFQATT and SNEGSKA (reference sequence). The ends were cut back, 7 bases at V and 5 bases at J, with 8 bases in the middle.